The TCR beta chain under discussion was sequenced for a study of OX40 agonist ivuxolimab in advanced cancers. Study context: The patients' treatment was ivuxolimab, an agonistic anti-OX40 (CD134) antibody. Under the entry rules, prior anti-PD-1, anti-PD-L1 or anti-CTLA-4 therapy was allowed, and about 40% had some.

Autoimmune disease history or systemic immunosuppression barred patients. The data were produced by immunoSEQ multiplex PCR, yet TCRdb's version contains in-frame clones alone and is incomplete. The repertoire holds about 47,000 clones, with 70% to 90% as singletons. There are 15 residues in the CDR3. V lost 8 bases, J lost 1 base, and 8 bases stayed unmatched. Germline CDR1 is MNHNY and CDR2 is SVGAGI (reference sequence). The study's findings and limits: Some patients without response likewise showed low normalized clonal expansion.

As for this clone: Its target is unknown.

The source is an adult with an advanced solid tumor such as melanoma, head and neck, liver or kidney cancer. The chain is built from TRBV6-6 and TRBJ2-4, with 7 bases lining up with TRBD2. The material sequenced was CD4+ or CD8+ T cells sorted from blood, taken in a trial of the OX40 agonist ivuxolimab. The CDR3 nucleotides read TGTGCCAGCGCGGAGGGGAGGGTTGCCAAAAACATTCAGTACTTC. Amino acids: CASAEGRVAKNIQYF.